A selection of T cell receptor beta chains follows, all from one sample in a study of read filtering for tumor transcriptome and immune sequencing. TCRdb independently ran MiXCR on the reads; one entry per CDR3 protein. The sample carries tens of thousands of distinct CDR3 sequences, around 21% recorded once. Sequenced sample: a population of CD138-negative cells sorted from bone marrow. These receptors all stem from a donor aged 40 or older with multiple myeloma. The CDR3 runs from the conserved cysteine through the conserved F or W. Each record gives: D gene, CDR3 length, J gene, V gene, clone size, CDR3 DNA, CDR3 protein. A D gene is named only where the DNA matches it firmly. Rows give clone size only sometimes, using once, few, many, or a class for an expanded clone.

TRBD1 | 15 | TRBJ2-5 | TRBV11-2 | many | TGTGCCAGCAGCTTAGTGGGACAGGGGCAAGAGACCCAGTACTTC | CASSLVGQGQETQYF
TRBD2 | 14 | TRBJ2-1 | TRBV27 | many | TGTGCCAGCAGTCCGGGAGGGCTCCTTGATGAGCAGTTCTTC | CASSPGGLLDEQFF
TRBD1 | 15 | TRBJ2-1 | TRBV28 | many | TGTGCCAGCAGTCTTGGACAGGTCTCCTACAATGAGCAGTTCTTC | CASSLGQVSYNEQFF
- | 19 | TRBJ1-3 | TRBV3-1 | - | TGTGCCAGCAGCCAAGGTTTTATGGCAGATACCTCCTCTGGAAACACCATATATTTT | CASSQGFMADTSSGNTIYF
- | 15 | TRBJ2-3 | TRBV20-1 | many | TGCAGTGCACCCGGACTATCCCCTAGCACAGATACGCAGTATTTT | CSAPGLSPSTDTQYF
TRBD2 | 14 | TRBJ2-1 | TRBV6-2/TRBV6-3 | many | TGTGCCAGCAGTTATAGCGGGAGGCTCAATGAGCAGTTCTTC | CASSYSGRLNEQFF
- | 11 | TRBJ1-2 | TRBV20-1 | - | TGCAGTGCTGGTGGGGGCGCGGGCTACACCTTC | CSAGGGAGYTF
TRBD1 | 16 | TRBJ1-4 | TRBV7-9 | - | TGTGCCAGCAGCGCAACCTATGGGACAGGGAGAGACAAACTGTTTTTT | CASSATYGTGRDKLFF
- | 15 | TRBJ1-1 | TRBV5-1 | many | TGCGCCAGCAGCTTGGCCGGGGGATCCAACACTGAAGCTTTCTTT | CASSLAGGSNTEAFF
TRBD2 | 16 | TRBJ2-1 | TRBV7-8 | many | TGTGCCAGCAGCCTTCGAAGGACTAGCGGCTACAATGAGCAGTTCTTC | CASSLRRTSGYNEQFF
TRBD1 | 16 | TRBJ1-5 | TRBV7-2 | many | TGTGCCAGCAGCTTATTTGGGACAGGGTCCACTCAGCCCCAGCATTTT | CASSLFGTGSTQPQHF
- | 13 | TRBJ2-1 | TRBV12-3/TRBV12-4 | - | TGTGCCAGCGTATCGGGCGGGAAGGATGAGCAGTTCTTC | CASVSGGKDEQFF
TRBD2 | 15 | TRBJ2-3 | TRBV20-1 | - | TGCAGTGCTAGAGATCTAGCGGGAGACTCAGATACGCAGTATTTT | CSARDLAGDSDTQYF
- | 14 | TRBJ1-1 | TRBV10-3 | - | TGTGCCATCAGCGCCCCAGGGTGGGAAACTGAAGCTTTCTTT | CAISAPGWETEAFF
TRBD2 | 17 | TRBJ2-2 | TRBV10-3 | many | TGTGCCATCAGTGGACGGCTAGCGGGACTAAACACCGGGGAGCTGTTTTTT | CAISGRLAGLNTGELFF
TRBD1 | 16 | TRBJ1-1 | TRBV14 | many | TGTGCCAGCAGTCCGGGGGGAATCAGGGGGGTCACTGAAGCTTTCTTT | CASSPGGIRGVTEAFF
- | 14 | TRBJ1-1 | TRBV7-2 | many | TGTGCCAGCAGCTTAGCGAGGGGGGGAACTGAAGCTTTCTTT | CASSLARGGTEAFF
TRBD1 | 13 | TRBJ1-2 | TRBV3-1 | many | TGTGCCAGCAGGCCCAGGGGGCGCGATGGCTACACCTTC | CASRPRGRDGYTF
- | 18 | TRBJ2-1 | TRBV2 | medium-sized | TGTGCCAGCAGTACCTACCCTAAGGATAGCGGACACTACAATGAGCAGTTCTTC | CASSTYPKDSGHYNEQFF
TRBD2 | 15 | TRBJ2-1 | TRBV29-1 | - | TGCAGCGTTGAAGATAGACTAGCGGGAGCCAATGCGCAGTTCTTC | CSVEDRLAGANAQFF
TRBD2 | 15 | TRBJ2-3 | TRBV29-1 | - | TGCAGCGTTTTAACTAGCGACCCTGGCGCAGATACGCAGTATTTT | CSVLTSDPGADTQYF
- | 12 | TRBJ1-1 | TRBV11-2 | - | TGTGCCAGCAGCTTAGTTGGGGCTGAAGCTTTCTTT | CASSLVGAEAFF
- | 15 | TRBJ1-1 | TRBV5-1 | - | TGCGCCAGCAGCTTGGATCGGGGGCAGAACACTGAAGCTTTCTTT | CASSLDRGQNTEAFF
TRBD2 | 14 | TRBJ2-1 | TRBV29-1 | many | TGCAGCGTTGGGGGACTAGCGGTTGTGGATGAGCAGTTCTTC | CSVGGLAVVDEQFF
TRBD1 | 12 | TRBJ1-2 | TRBV20-1 | - | TGCAGTGCCATCGACAGGGACGCTGGCTACACCTTC | CSAIDRDAGYTF
- | 14 | TRBJ2-3 | TRBV29-1 | - | TGCAGCGTGCGCCGGGCCCGAAACCCAGATACGCAGTATTTT | CSVRRARNPDTQYF